This TCR beta chain was sequenced during a study of T cells in Graves' hyperthyroidism and ophthalmopathy. Study context: Peripheral blood was secured at the point of initial diagnosis, before any treatment.

Amplification targeted TCR beta CDR3 regions from RNA transcripts. First-round RT-PCR with HTBI primers amplified the TCR CDR3 region. TCRdb reprocessed the multiplex PCR reads via MiXCR and lists one record per CDR3 protein. The sample consists of 400,000 to 500,000 distinct CDR3 sequences, roughly 14% of them appearing once. This clonotype appeared many times. Looked up from germline, CDR1 is SGHRS and CDR2 is YFSETQ. Trimming took off 0 bases at V and 2 bases at J, with 11 bases between the two ends. The CDR3 extends over 15 amino acids. For the diagnoses, clinical symptoms, serum thyroxine and TRAb, thyroid ultrasound and orbital computed tomography were used.

The sequence came from a man aged 18-30 years with Graves' ophthalmopathy. The chain is built from TRBV5-1 and TRBJ1-1; D uncertain. The sample consisted of blood. As DNA, the CDR3 is TGCGCCAGCAGCTTGGGAGGCAGTCCAAACACTGAAGCTTTCTTT. Its protein product is CASSLGGSPNTEAFF.